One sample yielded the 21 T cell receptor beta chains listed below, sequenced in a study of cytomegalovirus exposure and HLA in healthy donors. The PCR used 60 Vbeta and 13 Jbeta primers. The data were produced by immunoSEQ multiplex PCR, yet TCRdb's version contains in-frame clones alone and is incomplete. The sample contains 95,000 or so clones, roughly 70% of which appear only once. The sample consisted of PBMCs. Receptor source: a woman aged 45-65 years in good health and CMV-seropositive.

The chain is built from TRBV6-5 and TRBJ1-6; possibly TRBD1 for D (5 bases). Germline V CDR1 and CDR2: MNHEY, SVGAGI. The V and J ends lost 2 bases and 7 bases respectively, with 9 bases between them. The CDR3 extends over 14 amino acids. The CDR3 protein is CASSYEAGNSPLHF. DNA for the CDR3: TGTGCCAGCAGTTACGAGGCAGGGAATTCACCCCTCCACTTT.

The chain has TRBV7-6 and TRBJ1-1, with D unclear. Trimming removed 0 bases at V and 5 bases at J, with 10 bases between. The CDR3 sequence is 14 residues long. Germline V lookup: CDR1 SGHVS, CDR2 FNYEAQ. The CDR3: CASSLADGGTEAFF. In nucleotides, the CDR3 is TGTGCCAGCAGCTTAGCGGACGGAGGGACTGAAGCTTTCTTT.

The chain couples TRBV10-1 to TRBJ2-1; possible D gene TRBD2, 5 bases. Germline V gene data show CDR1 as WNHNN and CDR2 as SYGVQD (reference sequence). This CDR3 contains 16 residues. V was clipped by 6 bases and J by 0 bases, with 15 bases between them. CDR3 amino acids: CASSDHSAGSYNEQFF. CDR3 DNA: TGCGCCAGCAGCGATCATAGCGCCGGCTCCTACAATGAGCAGTTCTTC.

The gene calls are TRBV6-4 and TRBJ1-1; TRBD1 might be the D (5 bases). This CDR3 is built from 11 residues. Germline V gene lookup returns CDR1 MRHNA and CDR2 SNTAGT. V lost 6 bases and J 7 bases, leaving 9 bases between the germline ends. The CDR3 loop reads CASSQGGEAFF. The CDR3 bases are TGTGCCAGCAGCCAGGGTGGTGAAGCTTTCTTT.

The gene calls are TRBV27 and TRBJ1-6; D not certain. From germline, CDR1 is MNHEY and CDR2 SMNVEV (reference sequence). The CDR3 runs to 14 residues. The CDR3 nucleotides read TGTGCTACCAGGCCGGCGGGGAATAATTCACCCCTCCACTTT. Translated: CATRPAGNNSPLHF.

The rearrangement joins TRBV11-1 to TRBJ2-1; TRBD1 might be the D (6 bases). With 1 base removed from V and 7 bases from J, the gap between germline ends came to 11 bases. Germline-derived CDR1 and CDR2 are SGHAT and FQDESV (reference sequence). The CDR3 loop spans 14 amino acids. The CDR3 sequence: CASSLDQGTNEQFF. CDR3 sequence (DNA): TGTGCCAGCAGCTTAGACCAGGGGACGAATGAGCAGTTCTTC.

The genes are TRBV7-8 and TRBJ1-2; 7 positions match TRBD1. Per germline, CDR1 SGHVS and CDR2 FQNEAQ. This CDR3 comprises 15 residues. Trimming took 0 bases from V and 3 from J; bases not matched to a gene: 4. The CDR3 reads CASSLAVGQYYGYTF. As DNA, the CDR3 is TGTGCCAGCAGCTTAGCGGTGGGACAGTACTATGGCTACACCTTC.

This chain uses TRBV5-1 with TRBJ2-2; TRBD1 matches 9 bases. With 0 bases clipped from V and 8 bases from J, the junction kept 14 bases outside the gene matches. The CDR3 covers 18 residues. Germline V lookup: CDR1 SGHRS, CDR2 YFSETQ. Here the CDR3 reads CASSLAEAGTGYIGELFF. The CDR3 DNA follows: TGCGCCAGCAGCTTGGCCGAAGCCGGGACAGGGTATATTGGGGAGCTGTTTTTT.

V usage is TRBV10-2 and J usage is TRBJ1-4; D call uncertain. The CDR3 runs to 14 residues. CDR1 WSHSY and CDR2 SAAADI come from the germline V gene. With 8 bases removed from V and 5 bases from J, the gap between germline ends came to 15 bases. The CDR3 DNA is TGCGCCAGCGGCTCCGGGTGGATGAATGAAAAACTGTTTTTT. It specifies CASGSGWMNEKLFF.

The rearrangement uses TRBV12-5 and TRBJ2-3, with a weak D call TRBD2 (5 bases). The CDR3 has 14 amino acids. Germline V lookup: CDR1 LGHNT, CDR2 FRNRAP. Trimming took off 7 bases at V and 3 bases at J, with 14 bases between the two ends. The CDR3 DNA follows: TGTGCTAGTGCCCTGGCCCGGGGTACAGATACGCAGTATTTT. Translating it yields CASALARGTDTQYF.

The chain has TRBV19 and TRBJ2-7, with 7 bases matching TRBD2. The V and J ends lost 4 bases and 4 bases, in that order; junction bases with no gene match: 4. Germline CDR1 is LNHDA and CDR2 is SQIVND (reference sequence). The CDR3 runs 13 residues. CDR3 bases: TGTGCCAGTAGTACTTCTAGCGGTTACGAGCAGTACTTC. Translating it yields CASSTSSGYEQYF. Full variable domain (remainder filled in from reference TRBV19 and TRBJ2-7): DGGITQSPKYLFRKEGQNVTLSCEQNLNHDAMYWYRQDPGQGLRLIYYSQIVNDFQKGDIAEGYSVSREKKESFPLTVTSAQKNPTAFYLCASSTSSGYEQYFGPGTRLTVT.

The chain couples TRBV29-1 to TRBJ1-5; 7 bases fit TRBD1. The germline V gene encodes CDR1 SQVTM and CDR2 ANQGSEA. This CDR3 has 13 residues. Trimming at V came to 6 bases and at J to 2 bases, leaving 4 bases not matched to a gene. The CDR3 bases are TGCAGCGTCGCCACAGGGGGCAATCAGCCCCAGCATTTT. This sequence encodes CSVATGGNQPQHF.

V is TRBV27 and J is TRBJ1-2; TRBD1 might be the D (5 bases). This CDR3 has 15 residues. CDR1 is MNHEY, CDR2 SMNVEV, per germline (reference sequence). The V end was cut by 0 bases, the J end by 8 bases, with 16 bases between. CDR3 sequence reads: CASSLSSRVGWGYTF. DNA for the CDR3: TGTGCCAGCAGTTTATCCAGCAGGGTGGGATGGGGCTACACCTTC.

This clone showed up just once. CDR3 protein: CASSPIAKETQYF. CDR3 nucleotide sequence: TGTGCCAGCTCACCAATCGCTAAGGAGACCCAGTACTTC. The chain is built from TRBV18 and TRBJ2-5, with D unclear. Trimming stripped 2 bases from V and 5 bases from J, with 9 bases between. Germline V gene sequence: CDR1 KGHSH, CDR2 LQKENI. The CDR3 spans 13 residues. The entire variable domain, with the rest obtained from reference TRBV18 and TRBJ2-5, is as follows: NAGVMQNPRHLVRRRGQEARLRCSPMKGHSHVYWYRQLPEEGLKFMVYLQKENIIDESGMPKERFSAEFPKEGPSILRIQQVVRGDSAAYFCASSPIAKETQYFGPGTRLLVL.

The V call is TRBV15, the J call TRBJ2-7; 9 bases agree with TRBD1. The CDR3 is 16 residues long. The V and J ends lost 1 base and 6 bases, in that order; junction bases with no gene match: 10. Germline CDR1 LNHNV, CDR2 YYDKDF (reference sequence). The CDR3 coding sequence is TGTGCCACCAGCAGAGGCATTACAGGGGGCGAATCCGAGCAGTACTTC. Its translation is CATSRGITGGESEQYF.

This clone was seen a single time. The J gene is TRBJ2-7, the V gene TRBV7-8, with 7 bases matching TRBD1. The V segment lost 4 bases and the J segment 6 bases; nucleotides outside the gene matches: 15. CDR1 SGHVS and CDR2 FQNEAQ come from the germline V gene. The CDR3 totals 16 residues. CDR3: CASSSQGGLNVFEQYF. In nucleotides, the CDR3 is TGTGCCAGCAGCTCGCAAGGGGGCTTGAACGTCTTCGAGCAGTACTTC.

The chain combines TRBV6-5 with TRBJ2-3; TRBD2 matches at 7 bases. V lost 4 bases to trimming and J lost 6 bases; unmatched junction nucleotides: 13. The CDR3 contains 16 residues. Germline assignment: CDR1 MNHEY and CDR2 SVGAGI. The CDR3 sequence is CASSSPRLASGDTQYF. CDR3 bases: TGTGCCAGCAGTTCCCCTCGACTAGCTAGTGGGGATACGCAGTATTTT.

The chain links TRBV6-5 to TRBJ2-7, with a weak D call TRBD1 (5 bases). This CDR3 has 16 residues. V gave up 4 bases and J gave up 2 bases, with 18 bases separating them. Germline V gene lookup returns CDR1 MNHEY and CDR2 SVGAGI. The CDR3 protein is CASSSILGLGTYEQYF. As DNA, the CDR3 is TGTGCCAGCAGTTCCATTTTGGGGCTGGGGACCTACGAGCAGTACTTC.

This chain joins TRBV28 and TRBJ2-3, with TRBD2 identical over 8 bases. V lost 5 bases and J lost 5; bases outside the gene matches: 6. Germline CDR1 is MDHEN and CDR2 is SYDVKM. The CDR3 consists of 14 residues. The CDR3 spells CASSQPGGGDTQYF. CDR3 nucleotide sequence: TGTGCCAGCAGTCAACCGGGGGGGGGAGATACGCAGTATTTT. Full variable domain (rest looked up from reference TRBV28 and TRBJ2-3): DVKVTQSSRYLVKRTGEKVFLECVQDMDHENMFWYRQDPGLGLRLIYFSYDVKMKEKGDIPEGYSVSREKKERFSLILESASTNQTSMYLCASSQPGGGDTQYFGPGTRLTVL.

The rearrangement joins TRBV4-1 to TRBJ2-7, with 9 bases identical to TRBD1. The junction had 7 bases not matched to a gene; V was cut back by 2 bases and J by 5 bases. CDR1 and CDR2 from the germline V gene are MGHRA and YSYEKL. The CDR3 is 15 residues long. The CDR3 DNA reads TGCGCCAGCAGCCAACACGGGACAGGGTCCGACGAGCAGTACTTC. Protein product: CASSQHGTGSDEQYF.

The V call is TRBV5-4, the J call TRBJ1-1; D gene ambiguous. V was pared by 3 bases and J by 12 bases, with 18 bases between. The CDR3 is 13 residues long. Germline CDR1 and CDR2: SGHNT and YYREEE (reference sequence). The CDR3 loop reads CASSYTSQLETFF. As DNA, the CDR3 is TGTGCCAGCAGCTACACTTCACAGCTTGAGACTTTCTTT.